This TCR beta chain was observed in a study of shared clonotypes between healthy human individuals. The assay was carried out at the deep level. Profiled with immunoSEQ multiplex PCR; TCRdb holds only in-frame clones, not every one. The sample records 2 million or so clones, less than 95% being singletons. The naive CD8 population came from CD45RO-negative cells selected for CCR7, without terminally differentiated effector memory CD45RA+ cells. Healthy adults negative for HIV, lacking recent acute infections or vaccinations, served as donors. Sample: naive CD8+ T cells sorted from blood. The TCR originated in a man between 18 and 35 years old in good health.

CDR3 coding DNA: TGCGCCAGCAGCCAATGGGGGACGACAGACAGGGCAGGGCAGTACTTC. Its translation is CASSQWGTTDRAGQYF. The chain employs TRBV4-3 and TRBJ2-7; TRBD1 matches 7 bases. The CDR3 contains 16 residues. Germline V CDR1 and CDR2: LGHNA, YSLEER. With 2 bases clipped from V and 9 bases from J, the junction kept 16 bases outside the gene matches.